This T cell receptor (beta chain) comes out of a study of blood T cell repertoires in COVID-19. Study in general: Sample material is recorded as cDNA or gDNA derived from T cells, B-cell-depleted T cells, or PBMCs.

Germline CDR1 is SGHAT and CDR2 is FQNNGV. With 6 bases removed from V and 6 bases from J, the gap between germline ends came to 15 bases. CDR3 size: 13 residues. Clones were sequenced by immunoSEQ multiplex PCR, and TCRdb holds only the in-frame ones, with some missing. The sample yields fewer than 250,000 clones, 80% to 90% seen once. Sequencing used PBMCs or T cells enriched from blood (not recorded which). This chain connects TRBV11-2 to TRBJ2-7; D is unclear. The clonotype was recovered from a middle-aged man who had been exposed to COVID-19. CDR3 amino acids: CASSWSQISEQYV. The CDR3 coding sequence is TGTGCCAGCAGTTGGTCACAGATCTCCGAGCAGTACGTC.